The clone carrying this T cell receptor beta chain came up a few times. Its specificity is not known. The CDR3 totals 15 residues. The germline V gene encodes CDR1 LGHNA and CDR2 YNFKEQ. Between the trimmed V and J ends, which lost 0 bases and 2 bases, there was a span of 10 bases. These data originate in a study of response to subunit inactivated influenza vaccine. Whole-study results and caveats: Authors suggested seasonal influenza vaccinations each recruit few new T cells.

MiXCR, run by TCRdb on the RT-PCR reads, gives a single entry per CDR3 protein. The table lists about 480,000 distinct CDR3 sequences, about 25% of them singletons. The sample consisted of CD4+ T cells sorted from PBMCs, taken 4 to 6 days after vaccination. The rearrangement joins TRBV4-2 to TRBJ1-1; no reliable D call. The clonotype comes from a man aged 45-65 years who received an inactivated influenza vaccine. Here the CDR3 reads CASSQDLRANTEAFF. As DNA, the CDR3 is TGTGCCAGCAGCCAAGATCTGCGAGCAAACACTGAAGCTTTCTTT.